Described below is a single T cell receptor (beta chain) sequence and its context. The source of the sample is a study of T cell responses to AZD1222 COVID-19 vaccine. V dropped 2 bases and J dropped 6 bases, with 8 bases sitting between them. Germline V gives CDR1 LNHDA, CDR2 SQIVND (reference sequence). The CDR3 totals 13 residues. The method was immunoSEQ multiplex PCR; TCRdb's version includes in-frame clones alone and lacks a portion of them. This sample has fewer than 130,000 clones, with 70% to 90% found just once. The chain couples TRBV19 to TRBJ2-1; D not resolved. The source is an adult who received the AZD1222 COVID-19 vaccine. The sequences come from peripheral blood, collected 28 days after the second AZD1222 dose. The CDR3 sequence is CASSIHPLNEQFF. The CDR3 bases are TGTGCCAGTAGTATACATCCCCTCAATGAGCAGTTCTTC.